This T cell receptor (beta chain) was observed in a study of radiation and T cells in renal cell carcinoma (TCRdb year 2020). The study in broad terms: The samples were obtained from a clinical trial, where primary renal cell carcinomas were treated with 15 Gy stereotactic body radiation therapy and then removed by nephrectomy 4 weeks afterward. A total of 53 samples underwent TCR beta sequencing, made up of 25 or so tumors and about 27 peripheral blood samples. Across all 50 or so samples, 3.5 million to 4.5 million unique CDR3 nucleotide sequences encoding 2,658,974 unique CDR3 amino acid sequences were identified. The study at large found these results: Because no pretreatment tumor biopsies were available, whether clonotypes were present in the tumor at baseline could not be determined. Tracking of blood repertoire dynamics stopped at roughly 29 days after treatment, with no follow-up past that point. An increase in top tumor clonotypes in blood was observed from baseline to 2 weeks post-radiation, followed by contraction by 4 weeks, which was taken to suggest transient expansion of tumor-resident clones. Effects of radiation dose or scheduling on the TCR repertoire could not be addressed with the single-armed trial design.

Reading the label with the study, this specimen's time point is: blood 2 weeks post-SBRT. The intended sense of this specimen's treatment or condition label: 15 Gy SBRT to primary tumor, nephrectomy 4 weeks later. To follow tumor-enriched clonotypes, peripheral blood was collected serially from radiation-treated patients at baseline and again at 2 weeks and 4 weeks after SBRT. All patients had renal cell carcinoma with clear cell pathology. The QIAamp DNA Blood Mini Kit (Qiagen) was used to prepare genomic DNA for TCR sequencing. The analyses included only samples that passed all quality control checks. About this clone: Its antigen has not been determined. Per-nucleotide qualities are absent, and no much larger clonotype sits a single base away.

Its CDR3 holds 15 amino acids, cysteine through phenylalanine. Of the read, only the CDR3 DNA is kept; its 45 bases are in frame from base 1. The germline V and J ends show losses of 4 bases and 1 base respectively, and no gene match explains 6 bases of the junction. According to the germline V gene, CDR1 reads SGHDN and CDR2 reads FVKESK. TCR beta libraries were generated from genomic DNA with the immunoSEQ kit, following the manufacturer's recommendations. For library preparation, a first multiplex PCR was performed with proprietary primers, followed by a second PCR in which unique barcodes were added, and bead cleanups were performed after each round. A kit-provided positive control reaction and a negative control reaction were included in every sample batch. The final libraries underwent checking on an Agilent 4200 TapeStation D1000 ScreenTape, volumetric pooling, and quantification by qPCR. Sequencing was performed on an Illumina NextSeq500 with a MidOutput 150-cycle cartridge, and 156 Read1 and 15 Index1 cycles were run with kit custom primers. The pooled library was loaded at around 1 pM with 20% PhiX control spiked in. Per the source publication's procedure: The vendor-processed data were analyzed in R, and a clonotype was defined as all T cells that share the same CDR3 nucleotide sequence. For clone abundance analyses, frequencies were normalized to the 10,000 most abundant clones in each sample. Public T cell clones, averaging fewer than five per sample, were removed before analysis. An abundance difference of at least 32-fold between compartments was the criterion for calling clonotypes tumor-enriched or baseline blood-enriched. Clonotypes expanded or contracted between blood time points were identified with a beta-binomial differential abundance model. The Baroni-Urbani and Buser coefficient was used to measure tumor-blood repertoire similarity, and groups were compared with two-tailed Wilcoxon tests in R. This is the immuneACCESS table as TCRdb keeps it, with only in-frame sequences that have V and J called. A part of the clones is gone; compared with another copy, unresolved V genes explain less than half, and the rest is unexplained. Clonal size and the V and J genes are those of that table, whereas D and trimming came from the DNA. The sample has approximately 120,000 clones on record, approximately 85% of them singletons. In total, the top ten clones hold 5.8% of the sample.

The input for sequencing was blood, taken from a patient whose treatment included radiotherapy and nephrectomy. This chain is built from TRBV14 and TRBJ1-1; 7 of the junction bases match TRBD1. This TCR was recovered from a man aged 45-60 years with renal cell carcinoma. The CDR3 sequence is CASSLTGRGNTEAFF. The sequence in DNA is TGTGCCAGCAGCCTGACAGGGAGGGGGAACACTGAAGCTTTCTTT.